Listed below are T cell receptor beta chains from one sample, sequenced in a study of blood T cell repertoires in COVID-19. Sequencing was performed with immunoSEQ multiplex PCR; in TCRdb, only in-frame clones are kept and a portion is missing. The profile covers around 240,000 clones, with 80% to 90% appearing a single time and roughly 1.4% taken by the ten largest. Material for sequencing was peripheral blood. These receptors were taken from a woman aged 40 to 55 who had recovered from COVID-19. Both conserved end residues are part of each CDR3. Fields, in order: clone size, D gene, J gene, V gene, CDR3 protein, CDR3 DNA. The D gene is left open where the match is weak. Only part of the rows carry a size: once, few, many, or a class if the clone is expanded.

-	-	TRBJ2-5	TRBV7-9	CASSFGGSETQYF	TGTGCCAGCAGCTTTGGGGGGTCGGAGACCCAGTACTTC
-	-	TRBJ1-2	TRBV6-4	CASSWRAGDGYTF	TGTGCCAGCAGTTGGCGGGCTGGAGATGGCTACACCTTC
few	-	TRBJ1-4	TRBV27	CASTTTNEKLFF	TGTGCCAGCACAACAACTAATGAAAAACTGTTTTTT
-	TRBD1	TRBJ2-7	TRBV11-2	CASSQLTGVIYEQYF	TGTGCCAGCAGCCAACTTACAGGGGTAATCTACGAGCAGTACTTC
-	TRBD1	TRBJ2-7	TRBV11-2	CASSLDLRWLRDRVYEQYF	TGTGCCAGCAGCTTAGATCTCCGCTGGCTGCGGGACAGGGTCTACGAGCAGTACTTC
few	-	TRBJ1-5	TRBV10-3	CAISDLNQPQHF	TGTGCCATCAGTGACCTGAATCAGCCCCAGCATTTT
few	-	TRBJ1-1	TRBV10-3	CAISEPGNVVTEAFF	TGTGCCATCAGTGAGCCAGGGAACGTTGTCACTGAAGCTTTCTTT
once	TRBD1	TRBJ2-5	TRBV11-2	CASSLSPTGVVRETQYF	TGTGCCAGCAGCCTTTCCCCGACAGGGGTTGTACGAGAGACCCAGTACTTC
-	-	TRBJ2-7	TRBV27	CASSSRRGYEQYF	TGTGCCAGCAGTTCGCGGCGGGGATACGAGCAGTACTTC
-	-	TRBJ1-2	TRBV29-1	CSVDRGYDYTF	TGCAGCGTTGATAGAGGGTATGACTACACCTTC
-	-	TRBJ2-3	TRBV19	CASSIGGRDTQYF	TGTGCCAGTAGTATAGGCGGGCGGGATACGCAGTATTTT
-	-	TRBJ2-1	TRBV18	CASSPPGEEEQFF	TGTGCCAGCTCCCCCCCGGGGGAGGAGGAGCAGTTCTTC
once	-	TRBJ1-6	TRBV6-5	CASSYGRDLGSPLHF	TGTGCCAGCAGTTACGGACGGGATTTGGGTTCACCCCTCCACTTT
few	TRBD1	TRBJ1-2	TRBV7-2	CASSLNGRGFDGYTF	TGTGCCAGCAGCTTAAACGGCAGGGGGTTTGATGGCTACACCTTC
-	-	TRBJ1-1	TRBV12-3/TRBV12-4	CASSLALKKAFF	TGTGCCAGCAGTTTAGCGCTAAAAAAAGCTTTCTTT
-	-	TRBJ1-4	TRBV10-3	CAISDIGGSGEKLFF	TGTGCCATCAGTGATATCGGAGGTTCCGGGGAAAAACTGTTTTTT
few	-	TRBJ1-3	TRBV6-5	CASTAGNTIYF	TGTGCCAGTACTGCTGGAAACACCATATATTTT
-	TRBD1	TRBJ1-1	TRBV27	CASSWTGITEAFF	TGTGCCAGCAGTTGGACAGGGATCACTGAAGCTTTCTTT
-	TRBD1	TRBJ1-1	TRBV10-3	CAIRIQGSTEAFF	TGTGCCATCAGGATACAGGGGAGTACTGAAGCTTTCTTT
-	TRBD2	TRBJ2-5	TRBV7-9	CASSLVLTSGGELQETQYF	TGTGCCAGCAGCTTAGTTCTGACTAGCGGGGGCGAACTACAAGAGACCCAGTACTTC
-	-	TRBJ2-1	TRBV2	CASSLEGEQFF	TGTGCCAGCAGCCTGGAGGGTGAGCAGTTCTTC
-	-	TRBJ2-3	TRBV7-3	CASSPRQDTDTQYF	TGTGCCAGCAGCCCTAGACAGGACACAGATACGCAGTATTTT
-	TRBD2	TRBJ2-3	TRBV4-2	CASSQDKGPAGTVTDTQYF	TGTGCCAGCAGCCAAGACAAAGGACCAGCGGGGACGGTCACAGATACGCAGTATTTT
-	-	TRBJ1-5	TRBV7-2	CASSFGEGQPQHF	TGTGCCAGCAGCTTCGGGGAGGGCCAGCCCCAGCATTTT
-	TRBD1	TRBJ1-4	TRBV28	CASSFPTGGYEKLFF	TGTGCCAGCAGTTTTCCGACAGGGGGTTATGAAAAACTGTTTTTT
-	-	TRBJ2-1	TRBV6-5	CASSREYDNEQFF	TGTGCCAGCAGCCGGGAGTACGACAATGAGCAGTTCTTC
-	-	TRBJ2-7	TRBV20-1	CSAQSTYEQYF	TGCAGTGCTCAATCCACCTACGAGCAGTACTTC
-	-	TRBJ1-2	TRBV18	CASSLGQNTFYGYTF	TGTGCCAGCTCACTAGGACAGAACACTTTCTATGGCTACACCTTC
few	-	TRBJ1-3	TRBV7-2	CASSSTGPGNTIYF	TGTGCCAGCAGCTCCACAGGGCCTGGAAACACCATATATTTT
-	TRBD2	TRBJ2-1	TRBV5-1	CASSGGTSGGDYNEQFF	TGCGCCAGCAGCGGCGGGACTAGCGGGGGGGACTACAATGAGCAGTTCTTC
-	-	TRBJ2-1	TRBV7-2	CASSLDEGVYNEQFF	TGTGCCAGCAGCTTAGACGAGGGGGTATACAATGAGCAGTTCTTC
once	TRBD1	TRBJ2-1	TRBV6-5	CASTRGQGNSNEQFF	TGTGCCAGCACCAGGGGACAGGGGAATAGTAATGAGCAGTTCTTC
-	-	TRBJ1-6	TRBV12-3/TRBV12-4	CASSPGGRLVHF	TGTGCCAGCAGTCCTGGTGGCAGGCTCGTCCACTTT
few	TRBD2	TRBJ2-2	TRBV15	CATSRKIAGVLGPGELFF	TGTGCCACCAGCAGGAAGATAGCGGGGGTCCTAGGGCCCGGGGAGCTGTTTTTT
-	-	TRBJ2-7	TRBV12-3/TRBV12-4	CASSWGLYEQYF	TGTGCCAGCAGCTGGGGGCTGTACGAGCAGTACTTC
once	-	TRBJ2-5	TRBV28	CASRFHNAETQYF	TGTGCCAGCAGATTTCATAACGCGGAGACCCAGTACTTC
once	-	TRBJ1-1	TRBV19	CASSTTVTAEAFF	TGTGCCAGTAGTACGACAGTTACGGCTGAAGCTTTCTTT
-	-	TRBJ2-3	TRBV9	CASSVETSTDTQYF	TGTGCCAGCAGCGTAGAGACTAGCACAGATACGCAGTATTTT
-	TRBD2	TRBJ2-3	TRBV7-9	CASSLDTMAGGLYF	TGTGCCAGCAGCTTAGATACAATGGCGGGGGGGCTGTATTTT
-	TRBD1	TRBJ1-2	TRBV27	CASSWRQGVYGYTF	TGTGCCAGCAGTTGGAGACAGGGGGTCTATGGCTACACCTTC
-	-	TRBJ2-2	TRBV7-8	CASSPSAGWYTGELFF	TGTGCCAGCAGCCCCAGTGCCGGGTGGTACACCGGGGAGCTGTTTTTT
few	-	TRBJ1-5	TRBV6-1	CASSETGNQPQHF	TGTGCCAGCAGTGAGACAGGCAATCAGCCCCAGCATTTT
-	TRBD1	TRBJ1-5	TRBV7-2	CASSPGQGASSQPQHF	TGTGCCAGCAGCCCCGGACAGGGGGCTTCCAGTCAGCCCCAGCATTTT
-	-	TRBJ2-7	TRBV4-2	CASSPSAGMSYEQYF	TGTGCCAGCAGCCCAAGTGCGGGGATGAGCTACGAGCAGTACTTC
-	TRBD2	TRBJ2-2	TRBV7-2	CASSLVSSGGANTGELFF	TGTGCCAGCAGCTTAGTGTCTAGCGGGGGGGCGAACACCGGGGAGCTGTTTTTT
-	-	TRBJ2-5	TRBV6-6	CASSLVGQETQYF	TGTGCCAGCAGCCTAGTCGGGCAAGAGACCCAGTACTTC
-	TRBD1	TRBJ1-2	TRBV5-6	CASSLAFEQGSTYGYTF	TGTGCCAGCAGCTTGGCATTCGAACAGGGGTCTACCTATGGCTACACCTTC
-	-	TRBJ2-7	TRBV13	CASSPRGGSLREQYF	TGTGCCAGCAGCCCTCGAGGGGGATCCCTACGAGAGCAGTACTTC